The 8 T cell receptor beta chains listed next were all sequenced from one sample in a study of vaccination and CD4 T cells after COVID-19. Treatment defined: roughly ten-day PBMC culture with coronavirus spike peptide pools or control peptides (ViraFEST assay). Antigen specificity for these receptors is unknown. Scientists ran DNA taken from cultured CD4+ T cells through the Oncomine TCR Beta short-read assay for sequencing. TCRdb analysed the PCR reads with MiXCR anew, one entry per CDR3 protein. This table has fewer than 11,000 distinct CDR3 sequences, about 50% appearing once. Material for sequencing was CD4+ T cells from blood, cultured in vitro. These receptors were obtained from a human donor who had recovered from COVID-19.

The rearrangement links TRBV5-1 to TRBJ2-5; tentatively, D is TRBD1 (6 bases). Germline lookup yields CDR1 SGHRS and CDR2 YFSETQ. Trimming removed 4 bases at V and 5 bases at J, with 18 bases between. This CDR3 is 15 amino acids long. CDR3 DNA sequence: TGCGCCAGCAGCGCCCGGGACACACTCCGGGAGACCCAGTACTTC. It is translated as CASSARDTLRETQYF.

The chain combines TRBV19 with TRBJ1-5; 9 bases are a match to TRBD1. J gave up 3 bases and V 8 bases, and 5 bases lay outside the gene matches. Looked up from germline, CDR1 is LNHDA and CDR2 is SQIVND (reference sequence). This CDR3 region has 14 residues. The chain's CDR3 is CASSWDRDNQPQHF. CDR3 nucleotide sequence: TGTGCCAGTTCCTGGGACAGGGACAATCAGCCCCAGCATTTT. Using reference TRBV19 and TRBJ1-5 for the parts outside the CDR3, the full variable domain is DGGITQSPKYLFRKEGQNVTLSCEQNLNHDAMYWYRQDPGQGLRLIYYSQIVNDFQKGDIAEGYSVSREKKESFPLTVTSAQKNPTAFYLCASSWDRDNQPQHFGDGTRLSIL.

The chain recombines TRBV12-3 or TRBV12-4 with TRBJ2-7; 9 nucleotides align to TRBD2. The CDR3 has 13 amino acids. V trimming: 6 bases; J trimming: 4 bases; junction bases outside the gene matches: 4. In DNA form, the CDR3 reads TGTGCCAGCAGAGTAGCGGGAGCTTACGAGCAGTACTTC. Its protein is CASRVAGAYEQYF.

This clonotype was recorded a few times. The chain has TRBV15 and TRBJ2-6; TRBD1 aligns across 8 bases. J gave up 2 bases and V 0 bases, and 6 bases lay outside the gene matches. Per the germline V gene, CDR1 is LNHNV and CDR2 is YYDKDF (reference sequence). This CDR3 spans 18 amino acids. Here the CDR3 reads CATSRERTGGTGANVLTF. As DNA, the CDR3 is TGTGCCACCAGCAGAGAACGAACAGGGGGGACTGGGGCCAACGTCCTGACTTTC.

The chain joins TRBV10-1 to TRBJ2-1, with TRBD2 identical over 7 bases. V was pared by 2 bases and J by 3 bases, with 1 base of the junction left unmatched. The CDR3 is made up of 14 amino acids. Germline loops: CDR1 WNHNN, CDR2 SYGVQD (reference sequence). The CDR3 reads CASSEGGGYNEQFF. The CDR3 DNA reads TGCGCCAGCAGTGAGGGGGGGGGCTACAATGAGCAGTTCTTC.

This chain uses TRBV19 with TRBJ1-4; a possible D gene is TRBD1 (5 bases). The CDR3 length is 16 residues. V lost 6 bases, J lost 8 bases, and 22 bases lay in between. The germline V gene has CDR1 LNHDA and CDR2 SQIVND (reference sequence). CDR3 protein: CASSNTGGEGREKLFF. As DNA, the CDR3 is TGTGCCAGTAGCAACACCGGGGGTGAGGGGCGCGAAAAACTGTTTTTT.

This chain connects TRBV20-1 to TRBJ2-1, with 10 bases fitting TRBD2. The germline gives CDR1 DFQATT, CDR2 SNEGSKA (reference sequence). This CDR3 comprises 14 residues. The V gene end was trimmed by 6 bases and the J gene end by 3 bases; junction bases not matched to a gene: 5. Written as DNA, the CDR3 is TGCAGTGCACCCAGCGGGGGGGGCTACAATGAGCAGTTCTTC. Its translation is CSAPSGGGYNEQFF.

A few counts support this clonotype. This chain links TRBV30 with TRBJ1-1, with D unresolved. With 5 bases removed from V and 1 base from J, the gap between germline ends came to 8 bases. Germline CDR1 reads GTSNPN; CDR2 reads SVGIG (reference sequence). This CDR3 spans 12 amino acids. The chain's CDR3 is CAWVDKNTEAFF. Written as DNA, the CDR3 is TGTGCCTGGGTCGACAAGAACACTGAAGCTTTCTTT.